The clone carrying this TCR beta chain was picked up many times. No antigen is known for it. The sample is drawn from a study of CD8 T cells in ankylosing spondylitis. Findings and caveats of the study: According to the report, clones linked to the disease were significantly enriched in matched synovial fluid samples taken from ankylosing spondylitis patients. Characteristic of ankylosing spondylitis blood, it appeared, was a TCR beta motif comprising about eight highly homologous variants. In reactive arthritis synovial fluid and blood, some motif variants had been reported before. Clones linked to the disease showed a CD8+ phenotype. They occurred at relatively low frequencies in peripheral blood.

The CDR3 totals 14 residues. In germline, CDR1 is SQVTM, CDR2 ANQGSEA. J was trimmed by 6 bases and V by 5 bases; bases with no gene match: 13. Quantitative 5'-RACE with molecular barcodes produced the TCR beta libraries. TCRdb used MiXCR to reprocess the 5' RACE reads, holding one entry per CDR3 protein. The sample lists about 390,000 distinct CDR3 sequences, about a fifth seen once, with roughly 16% in the top ten. The sample taken for sequencing was blood, either unsorted or a sorted T cell fraction (not recorded which). The origin of this receptor is a male donor with ankylosing spondylitis. V gene TRBV29-1 combines with J gene TRBJ2-7, with 7 bases lining up with TRBD2. The CDR3 nucleotides read TGCAGCGTTTCTACCCGACTAGGCGGGAGCGAGCAGTACTTC. Amino acids: CSVSTRLGGSEQYF.